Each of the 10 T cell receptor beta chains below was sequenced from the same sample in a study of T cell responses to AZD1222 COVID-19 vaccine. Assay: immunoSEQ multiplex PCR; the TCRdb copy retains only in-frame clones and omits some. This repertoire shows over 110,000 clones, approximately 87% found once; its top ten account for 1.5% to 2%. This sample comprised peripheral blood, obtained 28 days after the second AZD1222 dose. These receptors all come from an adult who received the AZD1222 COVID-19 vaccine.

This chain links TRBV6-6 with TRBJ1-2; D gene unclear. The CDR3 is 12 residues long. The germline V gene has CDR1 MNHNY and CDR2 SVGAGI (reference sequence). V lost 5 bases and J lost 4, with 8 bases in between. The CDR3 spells CASSPISYGYTF. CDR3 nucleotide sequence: TGTGCCAGCAGTCCTATTAGCTATGGCTACACCTTC.

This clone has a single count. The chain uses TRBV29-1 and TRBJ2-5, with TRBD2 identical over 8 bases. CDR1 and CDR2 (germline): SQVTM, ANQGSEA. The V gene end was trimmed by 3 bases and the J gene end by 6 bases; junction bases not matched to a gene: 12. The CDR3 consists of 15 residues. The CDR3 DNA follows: TGCAGCGTTGAGGGGGGGAGCGGGGGCATGAAGACCCAGTACTTC. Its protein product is CSVEGGSGGMKTQYF. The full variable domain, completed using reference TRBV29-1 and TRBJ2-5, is SAVISQKPSRDICQRGTSLTIQCQVDSQVTMMFWYRQQPGQSLTLIATANQGSEATYESGFVIDKFPISRPNLTFSTLTVSNMSPEDSSIYLCSVEGGSGGMKTQYFGPGTRLLVL.

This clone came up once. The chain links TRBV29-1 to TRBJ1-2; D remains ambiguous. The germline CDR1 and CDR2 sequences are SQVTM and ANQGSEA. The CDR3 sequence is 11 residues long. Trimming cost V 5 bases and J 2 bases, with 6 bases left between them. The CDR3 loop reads CSVTDNYGYTF. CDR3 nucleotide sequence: TGCAGCGTTACGGACAACTATGGCTACACCTTC. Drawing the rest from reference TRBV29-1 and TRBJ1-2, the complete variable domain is SAVISQKPSRDICQRGTSLTIQCQVDSQVTMMFWYRQQPGQSLTLIATANQGSEATYESGFVIDKFPISRPNLTFSTLTVSNMSPEDSSIYLCSVTDNYGYTFGSGTRLTVV.

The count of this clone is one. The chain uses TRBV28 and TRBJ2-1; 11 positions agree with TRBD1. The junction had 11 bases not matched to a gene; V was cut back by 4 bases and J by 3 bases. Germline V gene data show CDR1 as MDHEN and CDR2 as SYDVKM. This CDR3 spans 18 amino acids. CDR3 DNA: TGTGCCAGCAGTTCAATGTGGGACAGGGGGGATTTCTACAATGAGCAGTTCTTC. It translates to CASSSMWDRGDFYNEQFF.

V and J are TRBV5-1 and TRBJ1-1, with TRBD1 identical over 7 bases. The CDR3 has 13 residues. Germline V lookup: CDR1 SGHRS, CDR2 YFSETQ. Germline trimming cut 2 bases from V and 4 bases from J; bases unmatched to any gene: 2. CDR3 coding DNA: TGCGCCAGCAGCTTCTCAGGGGGCACTGAAGCTTTCTTT. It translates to CASSFSGGTEAFF.

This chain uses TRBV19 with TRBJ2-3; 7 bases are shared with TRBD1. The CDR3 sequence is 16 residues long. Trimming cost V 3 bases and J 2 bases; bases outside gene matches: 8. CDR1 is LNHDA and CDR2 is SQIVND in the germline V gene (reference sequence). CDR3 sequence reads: CASSIDRDSPTDTQYF. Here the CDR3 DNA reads TGTGCCAGTAGTATTGACCGGGACAGTCCCACAGATACGCAGTATTTT.

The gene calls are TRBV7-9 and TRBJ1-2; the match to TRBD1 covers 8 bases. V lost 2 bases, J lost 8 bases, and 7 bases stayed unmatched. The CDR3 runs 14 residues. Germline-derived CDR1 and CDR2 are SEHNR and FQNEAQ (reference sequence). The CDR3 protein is CASSLRGQGYGYTF. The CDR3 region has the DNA TGTGCCAGCAGCTTACGCGGACAGGGTTACGGCTACACCTTC.

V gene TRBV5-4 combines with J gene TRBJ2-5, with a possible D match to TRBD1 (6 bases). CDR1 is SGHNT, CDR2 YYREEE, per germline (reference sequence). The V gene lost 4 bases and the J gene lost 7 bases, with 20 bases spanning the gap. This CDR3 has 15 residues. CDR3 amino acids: CASSNRQVGSGTQYF. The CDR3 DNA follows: TGTGCCAGCAGCAACCGACAGGTGGGATCAGGGACCCAGTACTTC. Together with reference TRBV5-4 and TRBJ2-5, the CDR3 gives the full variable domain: ETGVTQSPTHLIKTRGQQVTLRCSSQSGHNTVSWYQQALGQGPQFIFQYYREEENGRGNFPPRFSGLQFPNYSSELNVNALELDDSALYLCASSNRQVGSGTQYFGPGTRLLVL.

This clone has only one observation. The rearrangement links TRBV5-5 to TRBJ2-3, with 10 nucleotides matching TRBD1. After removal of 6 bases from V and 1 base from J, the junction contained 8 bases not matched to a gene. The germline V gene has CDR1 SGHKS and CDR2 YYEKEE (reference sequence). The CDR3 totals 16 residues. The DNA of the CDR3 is TGTGCCAGCATCAGTACCGGGACAGGGGGCACAGATACGCAGTATTTT. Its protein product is CASISTGTGGTDTQYF.

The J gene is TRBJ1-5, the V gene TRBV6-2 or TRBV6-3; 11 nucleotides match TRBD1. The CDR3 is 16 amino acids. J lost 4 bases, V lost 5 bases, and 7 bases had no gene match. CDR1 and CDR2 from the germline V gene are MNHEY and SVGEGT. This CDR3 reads CASSAPGTGGNQPQHF. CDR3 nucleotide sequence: TGTGCCAGCAGTGCTCCCGGGACAGGGGGGAATCAGCCCCAGCATTTT.